This T cell receptor beta chain was sequenced during a study of T-cell reconstitution after alpha-beta-depleted transplantation in children. Study conclusions and caveats: T-cell numbers and diversity, one year after transplant, stemmed largely from T cells that were newly produced. High day-60 TCRbeta diversity in some patients came from surviving recipient T cells and thymic progenitors. Alpha-beta T cells present about two months after transplant were reported to originate from several hundred expanded graft clones.

A library of TCRbeta sequences, prepared with unique molecular identifiers, was generated. MiXCR, run by TCRdb on the PCR reads, gives a single entry per CDR3 protein. The sample carries some 440,000 distinct CDR3 sequences, about 17% recorded once. With regard to this clonotype: Its specificity is not known.

The sample in question was PBMCs, mostly from graft donor cells, obtained 360 days after TCRalphabeta/CD19-depleted stem cell transplant. This sequence originates from a boy less than two years old who had a stem cell transplant for Wiskott-Aldrich syndrome, so the T cells may come from the graft donor.

CDR3 bases: TGTGCCAGCAGTTTTCTGCGGGCCAGGGGGCGATCCTTCCCGTCCCACGAGCAGTACTTC. Residues: CASSFLRARGRSFPSHEQYF. The chain employs TRBV27 and TRBJ2-7; 8 bases align to TRBD1. Per germline, CDR1 MNHEY and CDR2 SMNVEV (reference sequence). This CDR3 spans 20 amino acids. Unmatched junction bases numbered 24, after V lost 3 bases and J lost 5 bases.